The clone carrying this T cell receptor (beta chain) was found a few times. The antigen remains undetermined. One end of the junction does not line up with germline, which may come from a read error. TCR alpha and TCR beta cDNA libraries with sample barcodes and UMIs came from 5'RACE using constant-segment primers. TCRdb re-called the 5' RACE reads through MiXCR, storing one row per CDR3 protein. The sample has under 300,000 distinct CDR3 sequences, over 15% seen once. This sample was taken from a study of T-cell memory formation after mild COVID-19. Study observations and caveats: Second-wave clones peaking on day 37 lacked confirmed SARS-CoV-2 specificity. From day 15 to 85, contracting clones were balanced between CD4 and CD8, whereas later expanders leaned toward CD4+.

The CDR3 is made up of 13 amino acids. Germline lookup yields CDR1 WSHSY and CDR2 SAAADI. This chain joins TRBV10-2 and TRBJ2-4; unclear D gene. Specimen: PBMCs or a T cell subset sorted from them (not recorded which). The receptor's source is a man between 18 and 29 years old who had mild COVID-19 (a few samples of this study predate the infection). Cell type and time point are not known. CDR3 sequence reads: CASIELAKNIQYF. DNA for the CDR3: TGCGCCAGCATTGAGCTAGCCAAAAACATTCAGTACTTC.